These 25 T cell receptor beta chains share one sample of origin, sequenced in a study of cytomegalovirus exposure and HLA in healthy donors. Using immunoSEQ multiplex PCR, the repertoire was profiled, and TCRdb retains in-frame clones only, with some absent. Here the sample spans roughly 140,000 clones, 70% to 90% being singletons. Sample: PBMCs. The receptors were sampled from a woman aged 18-29 years in good health and CMV-seropositive.

This clone was picked up a small number of times. J is TRBJ2-5 and V is TRBV19, with 7 bases identical to TRBD2. V was pared by 0 bases and J by 1 base, with 5 bases of the junction left unmatched. The CDR3 loop spans 16 amino acids. Germline V gene sequence: CDR1 LNHDA, CDR2 SQIVND (reference sequence). DNA of the CDR3: TGTGCCAGTAGTATAGACGGGGGAGGGCCCCAAGAGACCCAGTACTTC. It codes for CASSIDGGGPQETQYF.

This chain connects TRBV2 to TRBJ2-1; D possibly corresponds to TRBD2 (5 bases). Deletions cut 7 bases from V and 6 bases from J, with 13 bases between. The CDR3 has 13 residues. The germline V gene has CDR1 SNHLY and CDR2 FYNNEI. The CDR3 coding sequence is TGTGCCAGCAAATTGGCCAGCGGCAATGAGCAGTTCTTC. This gives the protein CASKLASGNEQFF.

The CDR3 spells CASSPPPGRYEQYF. The CDR3, as DNA: TGTGCCAGCAGCCCTCCCCCCGGTCGCTACGAGCAGTACTTC. The V call is TRBV28, the J call TRBJ2-7; D is unresolved. CDR3 length equals 14 residues. Trimming removed 6 bases from V and 3 bases from J, with 15 bases in between. Germline V gene sequence: CDR1 MDHEN, CDR2 SYDVKM.

This clone appeared once. This chain connects TRBV7-9 to TRBJ2-1, with D maybe TRBD2 (5 bases). The V gene's germline CDR1 is SEHNR and CDR2 FQNEAQ (reference sequence). CDR3 size: 18 residues. V shed 5 bases and J shed 0 bases, with 20 bases lying between them. The CDR3 here is CASSQASGASRSYNEQFF. CDR3 nucleotides: TGTGCCAGCAGCCAGGCGAGCGGTGCTAGCCGCTCCTACAATGAGCAGTTCTTC.

The gene calls are TRBV5-1 and TRBJ2-2; D is perhaps TRBD1 (6 bases). The CDR3 is 16 amino acids. CDR1 is SGHRS and CDR2 is YFSETQ in the germline V gene. The germline V and J ends were trimmed by 5 bases and 0 bases, with 14 bases remaining between them. CDR3 sequence reads: CASSQDRRTNTGELFF. The CDR3 nucleotides read TGCGCCAGCAGTCAGGACAGACGAACGAACACCGGGGAGCTGTTTTTT.

The V gene is TRBV28, the J gene TRBJ2-7; D is perhaps TRBD2 (5 bases). The V end was cut by 5 bases, the J end by 2 bases, with 16 bases between. The CDR3 consists of 15 residues. Germline-derived CDR1 and CDR2 are MDHEN and SYDVKM. CDR3 loop: CASSPSERKTYEQYF. In nucleotides, the CDR3 is TGTGCCAGCAGTCCGTCAGAGCGGAAGACCTACGAGCAGTACTTC.

V and J are TRBV11-3 and TRBJ2-7, with D unresolved. V lost 0 bases to trimming and J lost 3 bases, with 15 bases between them. Per the germline V gene, CDR1 is SGHNT and CDR2 is YENEEA. The CDR3 spans 16 residues. The CDR3 sequence: CASSLDHHRTNYEQYF. The CDR3 DNA sequence: TGTGCCAGCAGCTTAGATCATCACCGAACAAACTACGAGCAGTACTTC.

The CDR3 DNA reads TGTGCCAGCAGCGCTCCACAGGGGGTTCACTATGGCTACACCTTC. Its translation is CASSAPQGVHYGYTF. J is TRBJ1-2 and V is TRBV7-2, with 8 bases lining up with TRBD1. Germline trimming cut 5 bases from V and 3 bases from J; bases unmatched to any gene: 8. Germline-derived CDR1 and CDR2 are SGHTA and FQGNSA. The CDR3 length is 15 residues.

The CDR3 spells CASSLAGASKNIQYF. The CDR3 nucleotides read TGTGCCAGCAGTCTAGCGGGAGCCAGCAAAAACATTCAGTACTTC. The chain links TRBV28 to TRBJ2-4; TRBD2 aligns across 10 bases. The CDR3 covers 15 residues. The germline V gene encodes CDR1 MDHEN and CDR2 SYDVKM. V was clipped by 5 bases and J by 3 bases; unmatched bases: 4.

The chain joins TRBV5-4 to TRBJ2-7; 11 positions agree with TRBD2. J gave up 3 bases and V 4 bases, and 9 bases lay outside the gene matches. CDR1 and CDR2 from the germline V gene are SGHNT and YYREEE (reference sequence). This CDR3 has 16 amino acids. The CDR3 DNA sequence: TGTGCCAGCAGCCAGCCCCTAGCGGGGGGAGTCTACGAGCAGTACTTC. The encoded protein is CASSQPLAGGVYEQYF. The variable domain in full, completed from reference TRBV5-4 and TRBJ2-7, reads ETGVTQSPTHLIKTRGQQVTLRCSSQSGHNTVSWYQQALGQGPQFIFQYYREEENGRGNFPPRFSGLQFPNYSSELNVNALELDDSALYLCASSQPLAGGVYEQYFGPGTRLTVT.

This clone was picked up one time. This chain links TRBV6-1 with TRBJ2-3; no firm D call. V was trimmed by 2 bases and J by 1 base, leaving 7 bases between them. CDR1 and CDR2 (germline): MNHNS, SASEGT. The CDR3 extends over 14 amino acids. The CDR3 region has the DNA TGTGCCAGCAGTGAACTAACCCGCACAGATACGCAGTATTTT. It yields the protein CASSELTRTDTQYF.

V is TRBV5-4 and J is TRBJ1-2; 8 bases align to TRBD1. CDR1 and CDR2 from the germline V gene are SGHNT and YYREEE (reference sequence). CDR3 length equals 13 residues. V lost 4 bases to trimming and J lost 4 bases; unmatched junction nucleotides: 3. The CDR3 is CASSGQGAYGYTF. The CDR3 DNA sequence: TGTGCCAGCAGCGGACAGGGAGCCTATGGCTACACCTTC.

CDR3 sequence (DNA): TGTGCCAGCAGCTTAGGCCCGGGACAGGGGTACGAGCAGTACTTC. Protein sequence: CASSLGPGQGYEQYF. V and J are TRBV11-1 and TRBJ2-7, with 10 bases matching TRBD1. The CDR3 covers 15 residues. Germline CDR1 SGHAT, CDR2 FQDESV (reference sequence). The J segment lost 4 bases and the V segment lost 1 base, leaving 4 bases of the junction unmatched.

The chain is built from TRBV15 and TRBJ2-3; the D gene is possibly TRBD2 (7 bases). V shed 0 bases and J shed 0 bases, with 16 bases lying between them. Germline V CDR1 and CDR2: LNHNV, YYDKDF (reference sequence). The CDR3 covers 18 residues. The CDR3 loop reads CATSRDRVGGRSTDTQYF. CDR3 DNA: TGTGCCACCAGCAGAGATCGGGTCGGGGGGCGAAGCACAGATACGCAGTATTTT.

The DNA of the CDR3 is TGTGCCAGCAATACAGGGGGCGCGTACACCGGGGAGCTGTTTTTT. This translates into CASNTGGAYTGELFF. The chain couples TRBV2 to TRBJ2-2; 9 bases align to TRBD1. CDR1 SNHLY and CDR2 FYNNEI come from the germline V gene. This CDR3 has 15 amino acids. With V trimmed by 7 bases and J by 3 bases, 6 bases remained unmatched. Supplemented by reference TRBV2 and TRBJ2-2, the full variable domain reads EPEVTQTPSHQVTQMGQEVILRCVPISNHLYFYWYRQILGQKVEFLVSFYNNEISEKSEIFDDQFSVERPDGSNFTLKIRSTKLEDSAMYFCASNTGGAYTGELFFGEGSRLTVL.

This chain links TRBV29-1 with TRBJ2-1; D possibly corresponds to TRBD2 (6 bases). The CDR3 loop spans 18 amino acids. Germline CDR1 reads SQVTM; CDR2 reads ANQGSEA. V lost 1 base and J lost 5, with 24 bases in between. The CDR3 sequence is CSVEGWGLPRDLNNEQFF. CDR3 coding DNA: TGCAGCGTTGAAGGGTGGGGACTGCCCCGGGACTTGAACAATGAGCAGTTCTTC.

V and J are TRBV6-5 and TRBJ2-2; TRBD2 might be the D (7 bases). The V end lost 0 bases, the J end lost 5 bases, and 13 bases lay between the germline ends. The CDR3 has 16 amino acids. CDR1 is MNHEY, CDR2 SVGAGI, per germline. The CDR3 here is CASSYSGGPVTGELFF. In DNA, the CDR3 is TGTGCCAGCAGTTACTCGGGGGGGCCCGTGACCGGGGAGCTGTTTTTT.

The chain employs TRBV7-9 and TRBJ2-7; TRBD2 matches 13 bases. With V trimmed by 4 bases and J by 4 bases, 4 bases remained unmatched. Germline lookup yields CDR1 SEHNR and CDR2 FQNEAQ (reference sequence). CDR3 length: 15 amino acids. The CDR3 DNA sequence: TGTGCCAGCAGCTCCACTAGCGGGAGGGTATACGAGCAGTACTTC. It yields the protein CASSSTSGRVYEQYF. The variable domain in full, completed from reference TRBV7-9 and TRBJ2-7, reads DTGVSQNPRHKITKRGQNVTFRCDPISEHNRLYWYRQTLGQGPEFLTYFQNEAQLEKSRLLSDRFSAERPKGSFSTLEIQRTEQGDSAMYLCASSSTSGRVYEQYFGPGTRLTVT.

In its sample, this clone was seen a few times. The chain recombines TRBV9 with TRBJ2-1; 10 bases match TRBD2. V lost 4 bases, J lost 6 bases, and 7 bases stayed unmatched. CDR3 length: 15 amino acids. Looked up from germline, CDR1 is SGDLS and CDR2 is YYNGEE. CDR3 amino acids: CASSPSGRARNEQFF. The CDR3 nucleotides read TGTGCCAGCAGCCCAAGCGGGAGGGCCCGCAATGAGCAGTTCTTC.

CDR3 sequence: CASSELWLSGYNEQFF. The CDR3 coding sequence is TGTGCCAGCAGTGAACTATGGCTTAGCGGGTACAATGAGCAGTTCTTC. The chain is built from TRBV6-1 and TRBJ2-1, with 7 bases fitting TRBD2. After removal of 2 bases from V and 4 bases from J, the junction contained 8 bases not matched to a gene. This CDR3 spans 16 amino acids. Germline V gene data show CDR1 as MNHNS and CDR2 as SASEGT.

For this clone: Other DNA variants within this sample encode the same CDR3. The gene calls are TRBV6-5 and TRBJ2-7; D is uncertain. This CDR3 contains 14 residues. Germline assignment: CDR1 MNHEY and CDR2 SVGAGI. The ends were cut back, 0 bases at V and 1 base at J, with 7 bases in the middle. The DNA for the CDR3 is TGTGCCAGCAGTTACTCGTCCGGGTCCTACGAGCAGTACTTC. The encoded protein is CASSYSSGSYEQYF.

This chain joins TRBV6-5 and TRBJ2-1; D unclear. Trimming took 0 bases from V and 3 from J, leaving 9 bases between them. The CDR3 spans 15 residues. The germline V gene has CDR1 MNHEY and CDR2 SVGAGI. The CDR3 region has the DNA TGTGCCAGCAGTTACTCGCCTACCTTCTACAATGAGCAGTTCTTC. Protein: CASSYSPTFYNEQFF.

This clone was recorded once. The rearrangement uses TRBV29-1 and TRBJ1-2; D unclear. The CDR3 totals 11 residues. V shed 5 bases and J shed 8 bases, with 12 bases lying between them. Germline V gene data show CDR1 as SQVTM and CDR2 as ANQGSEA. CDR3 amino acids: CSVFAPRGYTF. In DNA, the CDR3 is TGCAGCGTTTTCGCCCCGCGAGGCTACACCTTC.

The chain links TRBV9 to TRBJ2-1, with D possibly being TRBD2 (6 bases). CDR1 and CDR2 (germline): SGDLS, YYNGEE. The length of the CDR3 is 16 residues. V gave up 3 bases and J gave up 0 bases, with 13 bases separating them. The CDR3 sequence is CASSDEGRGSYNEQFF. Written as DNA, the CDR3 is TGTGCCAGCAGCGACGAGGGGCGGGGCTCCTACAATGAGCAGTTCTTC.

J is TRBJ1-2 and V is TRBV29-1, with D possibly matching TRBD1 (5 bases). Between the trimmed V and J ends, which lost 4 bases and 8 bases, there was a span of 8 bases. Germline-derived CDR1 and CDR2 are SQVTM and ANQGSEA. This CDR3 is 10 amino acids long. The CDR3 is CSVGGVGYTF. The CDR3 DNA is TGCAGCGTTGGGGGGGTGGGCTACACCTTC. Combining the CDR3 with reference TRBV29-1 and TRBJ1-2 gives the whole variable domain SAVISQKPSRDICQRGTSLTIQCQVDSQVTMMFWYRQQPGQSLTLIATANQGSEATYESGFVIDKFPISRPNLTFSTLTVSNMSPEDSSIYLCSVGGVGYTFGSGTRLTVV.